This T cell receptor (beta chain) stems from a study of blood T cells in healthy people across ages. For the study at large: Template switching retrieved approximately one barcoded beta molecule for each two T cells.

The sample holds a few counts of this clonotype. Trimming removed 0 bases from V and 0 bases from J, with 11 bases in between. This CDR3 has 17 residues. Germline CDR1 is MGHDK and CDR2 is SYGVNS. Alongside a J-beta primer mix, a sample-barcoded 5' primer served in a second PCR lasting about 7 to 12 cycles. Sequencing recovered at least 3 million CDR3-containing paired-end reads from each sample. TCRdb ran MiXCR on the 5' RACE reads and lists one entry per CDR3 protein. The table records 650,000 to 1,000,000 distinct CDR3 sequences, more than 35% of them present only once. The origin of this receptor is a man aged 80 or over in good health. The sequenced sample was blood. The chain joins TRBV25-1 to TRBJ1-4, with D unclear. CDR3 DNA sequence: TGTGCCAGCAGTGAATATAACGGGCGAGCAACTAATGAAAAACTGTTTTTT. Its translation is CASSEYNGRATNEKLFF.